The entry below describes one TCR beta chain. What it binds is not known. This record belongs to a study of spatial heterogeneity in lung cancer. Study results and caveats: Blood contained ubiquitous expanded tumor TCRs more at resection than at follow-up.

Unmatched junction bases numbered 12, after V lost 8 bases and J lost 0 bases. This CDR3 region has 16 residues. Time point given: blood at routine non-recurrence follow-up after resection. Every TCR cDNA molecule carried a tag that served as a unique molecular identifier. Each CDR3 protein is one row after TCRdb ran MiXCR on the 5' RACE reads. The sample contains some 41,000 distinct CDR3 sequences, roughly a tenth of which appear only once. The V gene is TRBV12-3 or TRBV12-4, the J gene TRBJ1-2, with 7 bases aligning to TRBD1. This TCR was sampled from a female donor with early-stage non-small cell lung cancer. This specimen was PBMCs, taken at follow-up. As DNA, the CDR3 is TGTGCCAGCTCATTTCGGACAGGCAGAGCTAACTATGGCTACACCTTC. This gives the protein CASSFRTGRANYGYTF.